Shown below are 29 T cell receptor beta chains from a single sample sequenced in a study of blood T cell repertoires in COVID-19. The protocol was immunoSEQ multiplex PCR, while the TCRdb copy is restricted to in-frame clones and leaves out a portion. The sample lists approximately 140,000 clones; 84% were seen once. Source material: PBMCs or T cells enriched from blood (not recorded which). These receptors were obtained from a man between 35 and 55 years old with acute COVID-19.

The chain couples TRBV7-8 to TRBJ1-2; perhaps TRBD1 as D (5 bases). Germline V CDR1 and CDR2: SGHVS, FQNEAQ. This CDR3 is built from 13 residues. The germline V and J ends were trimmed by 1 base and 4 bases, with 7 bases remaining between them. CDR3 nucleotides: TGTGCCAGCAGCTTAGACAGGACCTATGGCTACACCTTC. This gives the protein CASSLDRTYGYTF.

CDR3 amino acids: CRHWKVGQPQHF. In nucleotides, the CDR3 is TGTAGACATTGGAAGGTAGGTCAGCCCCAGCATTTT. V is TRBV28 and J is TRBJ1-5; D is undetermined. The length of the CDR3 is 12 residues. Germline assignment: CDR1 MDHEN and CDR2 SYDVKM.

This sequence joins TRBV5-4 and TRBJ1-1, with unresolved D. The CDR3 is 12 residues long. The V gene's germline CDR1 is SGHNT and CDR2 YYREEE (reference sequence). V lost 0 bases to trimming and J lost 5 bases, with 5 bases between them. The CDR3 coding sequence is TGTGCCAGCAGCTTGGTTCCTACTGAAGCTTTCTTT. Translation gives CASSLVPTEAFF.

The chain combines TRBV6-1 with TRBJ2-1, with 9 positions matching TRBD1. V gave up 3 bases and J gave up 5 bases; unmatched junction bases: 5. CDR1 is MNHNS, CDR2 SASEGT, per germline. CDR3 length: 15 residues. CDR3 protein: CASSDPGQGNNEQFF. In DNA, the CDR3 is TGTGCCAGCAGTGACCCGGGACAGGGAAACAATGAGCAGTTCTTC.

This clone was detected only a few times. This chain links TRBV6-6 with TRBJ1-1, with 8 bases fitting TRBD1. The CDR3 is made up of 18 amino acids. J lost 4 bases, V lost 5 bases, and 18 bases had no gene match. Germline loops: CDR1 MNHNY, CDR2 SVGAGI (reference sequence). The CDR3 DNA follows: TGTGCCAGCAGTAGATTCACAGGGGGAGGCGAAGAGGGCACTGAAGCTTTCTTT. Amino acid sequence: CASSRFTGGGEEGTEAFF.

The table lists this clone with a few counts. J is TRBJ2-4 and V is TRBV5-1; a weak D match, TRBD1 (5 bases). There are 14 residues in the CDR3. Germline CDR1 reads SGHRS; CDR2 reads YFSETQ. Trimming took 0 bases from V and 9 from J, leaving 13 bases between them. Here the CDR3 reads CASSLATGSSIQYF. For the CDR3, the DNA is TGCGCCAGCAGCTTGGCCACAGGTTCGAGCATTCAGTACTTC.

The chain is built from TRBV7-8 and TRBJ2-1, with TRBD2 identical over 9 bases. CDR1 and CDR2 (germline): SGHVS, FQNEAQ. This CDR3 comprises 16 residues. Trimming removed 0 bases from V and 6 bases from J; junction bases left unmatched: 6. The CDR3 region has the DNA TGTGCCAGCAGCTTAGCGTTGCGGGGGGGATTCAATGAGCAGTTCTTC. It translates to CASSLALRGGFNEQFF.

The rearrangement links TRBV7-9 to TRBJ1-2, with no clear D. Deletions cut 0 bases from V and 8 bases from J, with 10 bases between. The CDR3 sequence is 13 residues long. Germline CDR1 is SEHNR and CDR2 is FQNEAQ (reference sequence). CDR3 sequence reads: CASSLAWGEGYTF. In nucleotides, the CDR3 is TGTGCCAGCAGCTTAGCCTGGGGAGAGGGCTACACCTTC. The full variable domain, its missing parts supplied by reference TRBV7-9 and TRBJ1-2, is DTGVSQNPRHKITKRGQNVTFRCDPISEHNRLYWYRQTLGQGPEFLTYFQNEAQLEKSRLLSDRFSAERPKGSFSTLEIQRTEQGDSAMYLCASSLAWGEGYTFGSGTRLTVV.

The rearrangement uses TRBV4-3 and TRBJ1-1, with 7 bases matching TRBD1. Germline V gene sequence: CDR1 LGHNA, CDR2 YSLEER. CDR3 length equals 15 residues. V was clipped by 0 bases and J by 5 bases; unmatched bases: 6. The CDR3 DNA reads TGCGCCAGCAGCCAAGATCCCCGCAGGGGGACTGAAGCTTTCTTT. It translates to CASSQDPRRGTEAFF.

The chain has TRBV12-3 or TRBV12-4 and TRBJ2-7, with 11 positions matching TRBD2. The CDR3 runs to 13 residues. V trimming: 10 bases; J trimming: 0 bases; junction bases outside the gene matches: 2. DNA for the CDR3: TGTGCCACGGGACTAGCGGCCTCCTACGAGCAGTACTTC. Protein product: CATGLAASYEQYF.

V gene TRBV5-1 combines with J gene TRBJ1-4, with D possibly being TRBD1 (6 bases). Trimming took 0 bases from V and 0 from J, leaving 6 bases between them. CDR1 and CDR2 from the germline V gene are SGHRS and YFSETQ. This CDR3 spans 15 amino acids. In DNA, the CDR3 is TGCGCCAGCAGCTTGGGGACAGCAACTAATGAAAAACTGTTTTTT. The encoded protein is CASSLGTATNEKLFF.

V gene TRBV14 combines with J gene TRBJ1-6; D unclear. This CDR3 spans 19 amino acids. V lost 2 bases, J lost 7 bases, and 24 bases lay in between. From germline, CDR1 is SGHDN and CDR2 FVKESK. In nucleotides, the CDR3 is TGTGCCAGCAGCCAATTCCCGCCTGGGTGGCGAGGCCGCAATTCACCCCTCCACTTT. Translating it yields CASSQFPPGWRGRNSPLHF.

The rearrangement links TRBV19 to TRBJ2-1; D perhaps matches TRBD1 (5 bases). From germline, CDR1 is LNHDA and CDR2 SQIVND (reference sequence). The CDR3 sequence is 18 residues long. V lost 1 base and J 4 bases, leaving 20 bases between the germline ends. The CDR3 DNA reads TGTGCCAGTAGTATAGGGTATCGAGGCAGGGTAATTTACAATGAGCAGTTCTTC. The encoded protein is CASSIGYRGRVIYNEQFF.

The chain links TRBV15 to TRBJ2-7; the D is unclear. V lost 0 bases and J 7 bases, leaving 16 bases between the germline ends. CDR3 size: 15 residues. Germline V gene data show CDR1 as LNHNV and CDR2 as YYDKDF (reference sequence). The CDR3 reads CATSRDRSIGGEQYF. The CDR3 DNA reads TGTGCCACCAGCAGAGATCGGAGTATAGGCGGAGAGCAGTACTTC.

This chain joins TRBV5-1 and TRBJ1-6, with D possibly being TRBD1 (5 bases). The CDR3 covers 16 residues. Trimming stripped 4 bases from V and 9 bases from J, with 20 bases between. Germline V gene sequence: CDR1 SGHRS, CDR2 YFSETQ. CDR3 sequence: CASSVGGVGQGSPLHF. CDR3 coding DNA: TGCGCCAGCAGCGTCGGCGGGGTTGGTCAGGGTTCACCCCTCCACTTT.

The V gene is TRBV19, the J gene TRBJ1-2; a weak D match, TRBD1 (6 bases). CDR1 and CDR2 (germline): LNHDA, SQIVND (reference sequence). There are 14 residues in the CDR3. Trimming took 5 bases from V and 4 from J, leaving 14 bases between them. CDR3 nucleotides: TGTGCCAGTAGTCAACGGACAGAACCCTATGGCTACACCTTC. Translated, it gives CASSQRTEPYGYTF.

This rearrangement joins TRBV10-3 to TRBJ1-2, with TRBD1 as a possible D gene (5 bases). Germline CDR1 and CDR2: ENHRY and SYGVKD. The V and J ends lost 4 bases and 4 bases respectively, with 16 bases between them. This CDR3 has 15 amino acids. The CDR3 is CAISVSVGGFYGYTF. The CDR3 bases are TGTGCCATCAGTGTTTCGGTGGGGGGGTTCTATGGCTACACCTTC.

This clone was detected a few times. The V and J genes are TRBV6-2 or TRBV6-3 and TRBJ2-7; 11 positions match TRBD1. In germline, CDR1 is MNHEY, CDR2 SVGEGT. V trimming: 6 bases; J trimming: 3 bases; junction bases outside the gene matches: 4. The CDR3 is made up of 14 amino acids. DNA of the CDR3: TGTGCCAGCAGCAGGGGACAGGGGGGCTACGAGCAGTACTTC. Its translation: CASSRGQGGYEQYF.

The chain has TRBV5-6 and TRBJ2-7, with D maybe TRBD1 (5 bases). The CDR3 contains 13 residues. Germline assignment: CDR1 SGHDT and CDR2 YYEEEE. V was clipped by 4 bases and J by 0 bases, with 8 bases between them. In nucleotides, the CDR3 is TGTGCCAGCAGCCTGACAGTCTCCTACGAGCAGTACTTC. Protein sequence: CASSLTVSYEQYF.

This chain uses TRBV4-3 with TRBJ1-6, with 7 nucleotides matching TRBD1. V gave up 2 bases and J gave up 4 bases; unmatched junction bases: 5. Germline loops: CDR1 LGHNA, CDR2 YSLEER. This CDR3 has 16 residues. CDR3 in DNA: TGCGCCAGCAGCCAACAACAGGGGATTTATAATTCACCCCTCCACTTT. Its translation is CASSQQQGIYNSPLHF.

The V call is TRBV28, the J call TRBJ2-5; 8 nucleotides match TRBD1. The germline V gene encodes CDR1 MDHEN and CDR2 SYDVKM. V lost 4 bases and J lost 5; bases outside the gene matches: 9. The CDR3 covers 15 residues. CDR3 DNA sequence: TGTGCCAGCAGTTCGCCTCAGACAGGGGCCGAGACCCAGTACTTC. Translation: CASSSPQTGAETQYF.

The rearrangement links TRBV5-1 to TRBJ2-1; 8 nucleotides agree with TRBD2. Trimming cost V 7 bases and J 7 bases; bases outside gene matches: 4. Germline V gene data show CDR1 as SGHRS and CDR2 as YFSETQ. The CDR3 runs 12 residues. The CDR3 reads CASGTSRNEQFF. The CDR3 DNA is TGCGCCAGCGGGACTAGTAGGAATGAGCAGTTCTTC.

The chain links TRBV28 to TRBJ1-2; 8 bases map to TRBD1. CDR1 is MDHEN, CDR2 SYDVKM, per germline. Germline trimming cut 3 bases from V and 3 bases from J; bases unmatched to any gene: 0. This CDR3 spans 13 amino acids. As DNA, the CDR3 is TGTGCCAGCAGTTTGACAGGGGACTATGGCTACACCTTC. It codes for CASSLTGDYGYTF.

This sequence joins TRBV15 and TRBJ2-7, with TRBD1 matching over 12 bases. Trimming at V came to 5 bases and at J to 7 bases, leaving 9 bases not matched to a gene. The germline V gene encodes CDR1 LNHNV and CDR2 YYDKDF (reference sequence). The CDR3 contains 15 residues. The CDR3 nucleotides are TGTGCCACCAGCCAAACCGGGACAGGGGGCGATGAGCAGTACTTC. As protein: CATSQTGTGGDEQYF.

This chain connects TRBV5-6 to TRBJ2-7, with TRBD1 matching over 7 bases. Germline V lookup: CDR1 SGHDT, CDR2 YYEEEE. The CDR3 is 11 amino acids. The CDR3 DNA follows: TGTGCGGCAGGGACAGTTGACGAGCAGTACTTC. It codes for CAAGTVDEQYF.

The V call is TRBV29-1, the J call TRBJ1-5, with D perhaps matching TRBD1 (6 bases). This CDR3 has 14 amino acids. Germline CDR1 SQVTM, CDR2 ANQGSEA. The V gene lost 6 bases and the J gene lost 3 bases, with 15 bases spanning the gap. The CDR3 reads CSVAGTSDNQPQHF. The CDR3 DNA follows: TGCAGCGTAGCCGGGACATCCGACAATCAGCCCCAGCATTTT. Variable domain in full (rest from reference TRBV29-1 and TRBJ1-5): SAVISQKPSRDICQRGTSLTIQCQVDSQVTMMFWYRQQPGQSLTLIATANQGSEATYESGFVIDKFPISRPNLTFSTLTVSNMSPEDSSIYLCSVAGTSDNQPQHFGDGTRLSIL.

This chain connects TRBV4-3 to TRBJ1-3; TRBD1 matches 7 bases. The CDR3 totals 15 residues. CDR1 and CDR2 (germline): LGHNA, YSLEER. V dropped 4 bases and J dropped 4; count of bases not matched to a gene: 7. The CDR3 DNA is TGCGCCAGCAGCCGATCTACAGGGGCAGGAAACACCATATATTTT. Translation: CASSRSTGAGNTIYF.

The J gene is TRBJ1-4, the V gene TRBV5-1; D possibly corresponds to TRBD1 (6 bases). The CDR3 covers 16 residues. V was cut by 0 bases and J by 2 bases, with 11 bases left in between. Germline values: CDR1 SGHRS, CDR2 YFSETQ. The CDR3 loop is CASSLDMGATNEKLFF. CDR3 bases: TGCGCCAGCAGCTTGGATATGGGGGCGACTAATGAAAAACTGTTTTTT. Full variable domain (remainder filled in from reference TRBV5-1 and TRBJ1-4): KAGVTQTPRYLIKTRGQQVTLSCSPISGHRSVSWYQQTPGQGLQFLFEYFSETQRNKGNFPGRFSGRQFSNSRSEMNVSTLELGDSALYLCASSLDMGATNEKLFFGSGTQLSVL.

This sequence joins TRBV28 and TRBJ1-5; perhaps TRBD1 as D (6 bases). Trimming pared 3 bases from V and 2 bases from J, leaving 14 bases between. Germline assignment: CDR1 MDHEN and CDR2 SYDVKM. This CDR3 spans 16 amino acids. In DNA, the CDR3 is TGTGCCAGCAGTTTTGACAGGAGGTTCGGCAATCAGCCCCAGCATTTT. It codes for CASSFDRRFGNQPQHF.